The clone carrying this T cell receptor (beta chain) was counted ten times or more. The target antigen is unknown. This sample is drawn from a study of CD8 T cells in ankylosing spondylitis. Study-level findings and limits: Characteristic, it appeared, of ankylosing spondylitis blood was a TCR beta motif of roughly eight highly homologous variants. Disease-linked clones proved CD8+ and comparatively uncommon in peripheral blood.

Trimming pared 0 bases from V and 8 bases from J, leaving 18 bases between. The CDR3 has 15 residues. Germline V gives CDR1 SGHRS, CDR2 YFSETQ. 5'-RACE, quantitative and with molecular barcodes, yielded the TCR beta libraries. Via MiXCR, TCRdb re-called the 5' RACE reads, giving one row per CDR3 protein. The sample records around 300,000 distinct CDR3 sequences, around 10% being singletons. The sample comprised blood, either unsorted or a sorted T cell fraction (not recorded which). The origin of this receptor is a female donor with ankylosing spondylitis or in good health (not recorded which). The rearrangement uses TRBV5-1 and TRBJ2-7, with D hard to call. The CDR3 spells CASSLEVGEAYKQYF. The CDR3, as DNA: TGCGCCAGCAGCTTGGAAGTCGGAGAAGCCTATAAGCAGTACTTC.